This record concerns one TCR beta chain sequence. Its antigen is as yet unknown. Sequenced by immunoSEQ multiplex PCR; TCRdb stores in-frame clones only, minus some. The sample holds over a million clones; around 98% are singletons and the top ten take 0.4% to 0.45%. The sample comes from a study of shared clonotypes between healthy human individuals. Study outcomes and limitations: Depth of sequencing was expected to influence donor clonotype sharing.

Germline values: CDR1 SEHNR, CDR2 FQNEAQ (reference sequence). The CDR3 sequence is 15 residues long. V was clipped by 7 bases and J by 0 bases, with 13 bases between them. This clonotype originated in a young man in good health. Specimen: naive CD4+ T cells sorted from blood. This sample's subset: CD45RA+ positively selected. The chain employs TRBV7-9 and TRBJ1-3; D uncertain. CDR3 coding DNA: TGTGCCAGCACTTTGCTTGGCTCCTCTGGAAACACCATATATTTT. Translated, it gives CASTLLGSSGNTIYF.